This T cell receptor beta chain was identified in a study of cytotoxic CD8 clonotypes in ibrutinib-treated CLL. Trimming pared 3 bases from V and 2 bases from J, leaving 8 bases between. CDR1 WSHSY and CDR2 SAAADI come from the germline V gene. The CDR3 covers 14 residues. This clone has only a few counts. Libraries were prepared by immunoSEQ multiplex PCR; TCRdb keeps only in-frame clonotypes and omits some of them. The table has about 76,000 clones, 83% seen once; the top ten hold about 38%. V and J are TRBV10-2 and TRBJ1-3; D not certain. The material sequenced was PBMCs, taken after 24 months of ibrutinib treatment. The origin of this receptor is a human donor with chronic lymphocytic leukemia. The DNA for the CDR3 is TGCGCCAGCAGTGAAGCAGGTGCTGGAAACACCATATATTTT. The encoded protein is CASSEAGAGNTIYF.